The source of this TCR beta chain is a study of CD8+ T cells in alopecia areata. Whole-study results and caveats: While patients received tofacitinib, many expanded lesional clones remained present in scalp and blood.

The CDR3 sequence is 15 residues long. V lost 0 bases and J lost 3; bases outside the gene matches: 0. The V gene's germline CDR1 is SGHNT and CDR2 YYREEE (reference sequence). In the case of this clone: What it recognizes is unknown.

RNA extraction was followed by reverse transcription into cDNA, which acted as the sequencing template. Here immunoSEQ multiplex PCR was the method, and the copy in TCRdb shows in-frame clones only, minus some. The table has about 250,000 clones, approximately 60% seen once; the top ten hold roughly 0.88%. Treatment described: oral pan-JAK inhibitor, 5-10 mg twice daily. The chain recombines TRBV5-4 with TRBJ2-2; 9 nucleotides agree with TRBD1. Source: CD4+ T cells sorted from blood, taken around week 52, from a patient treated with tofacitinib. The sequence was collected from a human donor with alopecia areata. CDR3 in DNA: TGTGCCAGCAGCTTGGACAGGGGGCACACCGGGGAGCTGTTTTTT. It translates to CASSLDRGHTGELFF.